These 9 T cell receptor beta chains share one sample of origin, sequenced in a study of blood T cells in healthy people across ages. Through a sample-barcoded 5' primer and a J-beta primer mix, a second PCR was run for roughly 6 to 11 cycles. TCRdb called the 5' RACE reads again in MiXCR, with one record for every CDR3 protein. The sample lists hundreds of thousands of distinct CDR3 sequences; about 53% were seen once. Sequenced: blood. These receptors were taken from an elderly man in good health.

As to this clonotype: At one of its ends the junction is not consistent with the germline gene, which may arise from a read error. The gene calls are TRBV6-5 and TRBJ2-4; possible D gene TRBD2, 5 bases. Matching the DNA end better, TRBJ2-7 makes the J call doubtful. The CDR3 extends over 15 amino acids. Germline V lookup: CDR1 MNHEY, CDR2 SVGAGI. CDR3 coding DNA: TGTACCAGCAGTTCGTTAGGGTCGGGATACAACGAGCAGTACTTC. Protein sequence: CTSSSLGSGYNEQYF.

This clonotype was picked up one time. A much more abundant neighbour one base away suggests this may be a read error. The rearrangement links TRBV10-3 to TRBJ2-4; tentatively, D is TRBD1 or TRBD2 (5 bases each). This CDR3 comprises 14 residues. CDR1 is ENHRY and CDR2 is SYGVKD in the germline V gene. Written as DNA, the CDR3 is TGTGCCATCAGTGAGTCTCTGGGGGTCGACATTCAGCACTTC. As protein: CAISESLGVDIQHF.

The DNA for the CDR3 is TGTGCCAGCGCCACGTCTCCCGACAGGGTCGGGGGCTATGGCTACACCTTC. It specifies CASATSPDRVGGYGYTF. The chain links TRBV18 to TRBJ1-2, with 7 bases that match TRBD1. V was pared by 8 bases and J by 4 bases, with 19 bases of the junction left unmatched. The CDR3 contains 17 residues. Germline CDR1 is KGHSH and CDR2 is LQKENI.

This clonotype occurred a few times. The chain joins TRBV12-3 or TRBV12-4 to TRBJ2-3; D gene ambiguous. The CDR3 contains 9 residues. Trimming cost V 10 bases and J 7 bases, with 6 bases left between them. The CDR3 DNA sequence: TGTGCCAACCGGAATACGCAGTATTTT. It is translated as CANRNTQYF.

V usage is TRBV5-5 and J usage is TRBJ1-2, with 11 bases matching TRBD1. This CDR3 contains 16 residues. The ends lost 4 bases at V and 6 bases at J; junction bases unmatched: 11. From germline, CDR1 is SGHKS and CDR2 YYEKEE (reference sequence). The CDR3 nucleotides are TGTGCCAGCAGCCCTCGGACAGGGGGCGTAGAAAATGGCTACACCTTC. Its protein product is CASSPRTGGVENGYTF.

The J gene is TRBJ2-5, the V gene TRBV6-1; no clear D. Trimming left V 4 bases short and J 11 bases short, with 14 bases between. The CDR3 length is 12 residues. Germline V CDR1 and CDR2: MNHNS, SASEGT. This CDR3 is CASSGWGDEQYF. CDR3 coding DNA: TGTGCCAGCAGTGGTTGGGGTGATGAGCAGTACTTC.

The genes are TRBV5-6 and TRBJ2-3; 10 bases agree with TRBD1. The CDR3 has 14 amino acids. With V trimmed by 0 bases and J by 7 bases, 2 bases remained unmatched. Per germline, CDR1 SGHDT and CDR2 YYEEEE. CDR3 in amino acids: CASSLVGQGNTQYF. Written as DNA, the CDR3 is TGTGCCAGCAGCTTGGTGGGACAGGGGAATACGCAGTATTTT.

This chain joins TRBV13 and TRBJ2-1; TRBD2 aligns across 10 bases. This CDR3 comprises 16 residues. Per germline, CDR1 PRHDT and CDR2 FYEKMQ (reference sequence). The V and J ends lost 1 base and 8 bases, in that order; junction bases with no gene match: 8. The CDR3 DNA sequence: TGTGCCAGCAGCTTAGTAACCAGCGGGAGGGTTTATGAGCAGTTCTTC. Its translation is CASSLVTSGRVYEQFF.

The CDR3 nucleotides are TGTGCCAGCAAATGGGAAGACAGGTTTACAAGGAGGCAGTTCTTC. It yields the protein CASKWEDRFTRRQFF. This chain uses TRBV2 with TRBJ2-1; D is perhaps TRBD1 (6 bases). The CDR3 is made up of 15 amino acids. V was shortened by 7 bases and J by 12 bases, with 25 bases between the two germline ends. The germline gives CDR1 SNHLY, CDR2 FYNNEI.